The 17 T cell receptor beta chains below come from one sample, sequenced in a study of T cell responses to AZD1222 COVID-19 vaccine. Measured with immunoSEQ multiplex PCR; TCRdb has only the in-frame clones, and not every one. The sample lists 150,000 to 200,000 clones, 80% to 90% occurring once. The input for sequencing was peripheral blood, taken on day 0 of AZD1222 vaccination. The receptors originated from an adult in good health.

This clone was recorded once. J is TRBJ1-1 and V is TRBV7-3; 9 nucleotides match TRBD1. Germline-derived CDR1 and CDR2 are SGHTA and FQGTGA. The CDR3 covers 14 residues. V was pared by 8 bases and J by 7 bases, with 11 bases of the junction left unmatched. The CDR3 loop reads CASSENRGLGEAFF. CDR3 coding DNA: TGTGCCAGCTCAGAGAACAGGGGGCTCGGTGAAGCTTTCTTT.

The chain joins TRBV9 to TRBJ1-5; 7 nucleotides line up with TRBD1. Germline values: CDR1 SGDLS, CDR2 YYNGEE. The V and J ends lost 3 bases and 2 bases, in that order; junction bases with no gene match: 8. The CDR3 is 16 residues long. CDR3 sequence: CASSASTGVGNQPQHF. DNA of the CDR3: TGTGCCAGCAGCGCTAGCACAGGGGTGGGCAATCAGCCCCAGCATTTT.

The chain recombines TRBV19 with TRBJ1-1; TRBD1 matches at 11 bases. The germline CDR1 and CDR2 sequences are LNHDA and SQIVND (reference sequence). The V segment lost 3 bases and the J segment 2 bases; nucleotides outside the gene matches: 2. The CDR3 sequence is 15 residues long. In DNA, the CDR3 is TGTGCCAGTAGTATGGACAGGGGGCTAAACACTGAAGCTTTCTTT. It is translated as CASSMDRGLNTEAFF.

J is TRBJ2-1 and V is TRBV4-1; no firm D call. This CDR3 has 13 residues. The V gene's germline CDR1 is MGHRA and CDR2 YSYEKL. Trimming stripped 0 bases from V and 10 bases from J, with 10 bases between. CDR3 sequence reads: CASSQDWKREQFF. DNA of the CDR3: TGCGCCAGCAGCCAAGACTGGAAGAGGGAGCAGTTCTTC.

V and J are TRBV9 and TRBJ1-1; 9 bases fit TRBD1. Germline V gives CDR1 SGDLS, CDR2 YYNGEE. The CDR3 loop spans 14 amino acids. V gave up 2 bases and J gave up 7 bases; unmatched junction bases: 6. Here the CDR3 DNA reads TGTGCCAGCAGCGTGGACAGGGGCCCGGGTGAAGCTTTCTTT. It encodes CASSVDRGPGEAFF.

The V and J genes are TRBV7-2 and TRBJ1-2; TRBD1 is a possible D gene (5 bases). V was pared by 5 bases and J by 7 bases, with 23 bases between. The germline gives CDR1 SGHTA, CDR2 FQGNSA. CDR3 length: 16 residues. CDR3 in DNA: TGTGCCAGCAGCCCCCAGCCGGGACGATTCACTCCTGGCTACACCTTC. Translation: CASSPQPGRFTPGYTF.

This CDR3 reads CASSPEGGGTYEQYF. DNA of the CDR3: TGTGCCAGCAGCCCGGAAGGGGGAGGAACCTACGAGCAGTACTTC. The V and J genes are TRBV5-4 and TRBJ2-7; D may match TRBD1 or TRBD2 (6 bases each). Trimming stripped 4 bases from V and 2 bases from J, with 16 bases between. The length of the CDR3 is 15 residues. CDR1 is SGHNT and CDR2 is YYREEE in the germline V gene (reference sequence). The variable domain in full, completed from reference TRBV5-4 and TRBJ2-7, reads ETGVTQSPTHLIKTRGQQVTLRCSSQSGHNTVSWYQQALGQGPQFIFQYYREEENGRGNFPPRFSGLQFPNYSSELNVNALELDDSALYLCASSPEGGGTYEQYFGPGTRLTVT.

This rearrangement joins TRBV7-3 to TRBJ2-3; the match to TRBD2 covers 11 bases. The V gene's germline CDR1 is SGHTA and CDR2 FQGTGA. CDR3 length equals 18 residues. The J segment lost 0 bases and the V segment lost 2 bases, leaving 7 bases of the junction unmatched. CDR3 coding DNA: TGTGCCAGCAGCTTATCGGGACTAGCGGACCCTAGCACAGATACGCAGTATTTT. Residues: CASSLSGLADPSTDTQYF.

This CDR3 reads CAISELTGVGTNGSPLHF. The CDR3 bases are TGTGCCATCAGTGAACTTACAGGGGTCGGTACAAATGGTTCACCCCTCCACTTT. The gene calls are TRBV10-3 and TRBJ1-6; 7 nucleotides match TRBD1. The junction had 17 bases not matched to a gene; V was cut back by 3 bases and J by 9 bases. The CDR3 is made up of 18 amino acids. Germline lookup yields CDR1 ENHRY and CDR2 SYGVKD.

This chain links TRBV18 with TRBJ2-1; tentative D call: TRBD1 (7 bases). V gave up 3 bases and J gave up 5 bases, with 20 bases separating them. In germline, CDR1 is KGHSH, CDR2 LQKENI. The CDR3 is 17 residues long. As DNA, the CDR3 is TGTGCCAGCTCACCCATTGACCAGGGGGGCCACCACAATGAGCAGTTCTTC. Protein: CASSPIDQGGHHNEQFF.

This rearrangement joins TRBV5-1 to TRBJ1-1; 7 bases match TRBD1. This CDR3 has 15 residues. CDR1 is SGHRS, CDR2 YFSETQ, per germline. J was trimmed by 4 bases and V by 7 bases; bases with no gene match: 13. The CDR3 spells CASETGDNRATEAFF. CDR3 nucleotide sequence: TGCGCCAGCGAAACAGGGGATAATCGGGCCACTGAAGCTTTCTTT.

The rearrangement uses TRBV12-3 or TRBV12-4 and TRBJ2-7; D not resolved. Trimming cost V 2 bases and J 4 bases, with 9 bases left between them. CDR3 size: 13 residues. As DNA, the CDR3 is TGTGCCAGCAGTTTAAGAGCCTCATACGAGCAGTACTTC. Protein product: CASSLRASYEQYF.

The chain uses TRBV6-9 and TRBJ2-5, with TRBD2 matching over 10 bases. The CDR3 runs 24 residues. Germline trimming cut 8 bases from V and 1 base from J; bases unmatched to any gene: 34. Germline V lookup: CDR1 MNHGY, CDR2 SVAAGI. CDR3 sequence: CASHHTHTPLAGPRGIFGQETQYF. For the CDR3, the DNA is TGTGCCAGCCACCATACTCATACCCCACTAGCGGGGCCCCGAGGTATATTTGGCCAAGAGACCCAGTACTTC.

The V gene is TRBV7-2, the J gene TRBJ2-1; TRBD2 matches at 11 bases. After removal of 5 bases from V and 7 bases from J, the junction contained 7 bases not matched to a gene. The CDR3 totals 15 residues. The germline gives CDR1 SGHTA, CDR2 FQGNSA. The CDR3 spells CASSISGGARNEQFF. Here the CDR3 DNA reads TGTGCCAGCAGCATTAGCGGGGGGGCCAGAAATGAGCAGTTCTTC.

The chain's CDR3 is CASSKQGVVSGNTIYF. CDR3 DNA sequence: TGTGCCAGCAGTAAACAGGGGGTCGTCTCTGGAAACACCATATATTTT. This sequence joins TRBV2 and TRBJ1-3; 8 nucleotides match TRBD1. Trimming at V came to 5 bases and at J to 0 bases, leaving 6 bases not matched to a gene. Germline V gene sequence: CDR1 SNHLY, CDR2 FYNNEI. The CDR3 totals 16 residues.

This chain uses TRBV5-1 with TRBJ2-2; 8 nucleotides line up with TRBD1. The J segment lost 1 base and the V segment lost 0 bases, leaving 5 bases of the junction unmatched. The CDR3 has 17 amino acids. In germline, CDR1 is SGHRS, CDR2 YFSETQ. CDR3 DNA sequence: TGCGCCAGCAGCTTGGGTCAGGGGGCGTGGAACACCGGGGAGCTGTTTTTT. The encoded protein is CASSLGQGAWNTGELFF.

The chain carries TRBV6-5 and TRBJ1-1; D unresolved. Trimming cost V 0 bases and J 1 base, with 9 bases left between them. The CDR3 has 15 residues. Germline V gives CDR1 MNHEY, CDR2 SVGAGI. As DNA, the CDR3 is TGTGCCAGCAGTTACTCTGGACGGACGAACACTGAAGCTTTCTTT. Its protein product is CASSYSGRTNTEAFF.